These T cell receptor beta chains were read from a single sample in a study of blood T cell repertoires in COVID-19. Here immunoSEQ multiplex PCR was the method, and the copy in TCRdb shows in-frame clones only, minus some. The table includes 85,000 to 95,000 clones, around nine tenths detected once. Sequencing was carried out using peripheral blood. These receptor sequences come from a woman at least 80 years old with acute or convalescent COVID-19. Each CDR3 is given without its conserved first and last residue. Fields, in order: J gene, V gene, clone size, CDR3 protein. Expanded clones get a size class; other rows say once, few or many, or leave the size out.

>TRBJ1-5|TRBV7-2|-
ASSTGTGERSQPQH
>TRBJ1-1|TRBV12-5|once
ASGKGISEAF
>TRBJ2-1|TRBV2|-
ASTNPLGQGIDEQF
>TRBJ1-5|TRBV6-2/TRBV6-3|-
ASSFGTPHQPQH
>TRBJ1-2|TRBV5-4|few
ASSQGQGDGYT
>TRBJ1-2|TRBV4-3|-
ASSQESRDSYGYT
>TRBJ2-7|TRBV29-1|once
SVIGTASGLEQY
>TRBJ1-1|TRBV12-5|-
ASGTPTGTRTEAF
>TRBJ1-2|TRBV15|once
ATSRDRDRGRNGYT
>TRBJ1-6|TRBV27|-
ASSLMGGVGNSPLH
>TRBJ1-1|TRBV15|-
ATSRRQGVVNTEAF
>TRBJ1-1|TRBV7-9|-
ASSFGGMNTEAF
>TRBJ1-1|TRBV19|few
ASSKETGRNTEAF
>TRBJ2-5|TRBV7-9|-
ASSWSGGPSKETQY
>TRBJ1-6|TRBV5-6|-
ASSPRTAGNSPLH
>TRBJ2-7|TRBV19|-
ASSRMQGFDEQY
>TRBJ2-5|TRBV2|-
ASSNLAGGQETQY
>TRBJ2-3|TRBV19|few
ASSIPGTSGGTDTQY
>TRBJ1-2|TRBV20-1|few
SASVGTAKTYGYT
>TRBJ2-1|TRBV25-1|-
ASSEAGASYNEQF
>TRBJ1-1|TRBV7-8|-
ASSSTRTGINMNTEAF
>TRBJ2-5|TRBV9|-
ASSVGLGKETQY
>TRBJ2-2|TRBV1|-
TSSQDLGLAGLPNTGELF
>TRBJ2-3|TRBV5-4|-
ASSLSGPGNTDTQY
>TRBJ1-1|TRBV19|-
ASSHLDTGKDTEAF
>TRBJ2-1|TRBV29-1|-
SVARGGAYNEQF
>TRBJ1-2|TRBV27|-
ASSPEQGARGYT
>TRBJ1-3|TRBV19|-
ASSIQATNSGNTIY
>TRBJ1-5|TRBV7-3|once
ASSTGPNQPQH
>TRBJ2-7|TRBV5-1|-
ASSLAGLAYEQY
>TRBJ2-7|TRBV11-3|-
ASSNGLAGSYEQY
>TRBJ1-2|TRBV5-1|-
ASSPTGDTNYGYT
>TRBJ1-1|TRBV7-8|-
ASSLPRTGFEAF
>TRBJ2-7|TRBV10-3|-
AISSGYLSYEQY
>TRBJ2-6|TRBV30|-
AWTDRAISGANVLT
>TRBJ1-1|TRBV6-6|-
ASAPGGLWAF
>TRBJ2-3|TRBV6-5|-
ASGGSSTDTQY
>TRBJ1-6|TRBV7-8|-
ASSSLGGANSPLH
>TRBJ2-3|TRBV14|-
ASSQGLTQY
>TRBJ1-2|TRBV5-1|-
ASSSSGGRYGYT
>TRBJ2-3|TRBV19|few
ASSMYTGQGLADTQY